This TCR beta chain was sequenced for a study of untreated major depressive disorder. Notes on this clone: Its antigen remains unknown.

Participants were all of European descent. Each donor gave roughly 29 ml of EDTA blood. The study's findings and limits: Compared with controls, depressed patients showed more TRBV05-01 (Vbeta 5.1) usage in CD4+ T cells. Findings may not generalize because the study sample was small.

Libraries were prepared by immunoSEQ multiplex PCR; TCRdb keeps only in-frame clonotypes and omits some of them. Of under 20,000 clones listed, roughly 90% are singletons. CDR3 length equals 16 residues. The V gene's germline CDR1 is KGHSH and CDR2 LQKENI. The trim removed 2 bases at V and 4 bases at J, leaving 8 bases unmatched. This chain joins TRBV18 and TRBJ1-3; 7 bases map to TRBD1. The specimen was CD4+ T cells from PBMCs. The origin of this receptor is a woman aged 40 to 49 with major depressive disorder. CDR3 coding DNA: TGTGCCAGCTCACCAATACAGGGGAAATCCGGAAACACCATATATTTT. Protein sequence: CASSPIQGKSGNTIYF.